This T cell receptor (beta chain) emerged from a study of T cell changes during pregnancy in multiple sclerosis. The protocol was immunoSEQ multiplex PCR, while the TCRdb copy is restricted to in-frame clones and leaves out a portion. In the table there are approximately 90,000 clones, roughly nine tenths of which are singletons. Germline V gene data show CDR1 as MNHEY and CDR2 as SMNVEV (reference sequence). This CDR3 spans 14 amino acids. Trimming removed 3 bases from V and 4 bases from J, with 12 bases in between. This sample comprised peripheral blood, obtained in the first trimester of pregnancy. The chain employs TRBV27 and TRBJ1-2, with D possibly TRBD1 on 6 matching bases. The TCR comes from a female donor with multiple sclerosis, enrolled in a pregnancy study. This CDR3 is CASSFSGGGYGYTF. CDR3 bases: TGTGCCAGCAGTTTTTCGGGGGGCGGCTATGGCTACACCTTC.